A selection of T cell receptor beta chains follows, all from one sample in a study of cytomegalovirus exposure and HLA in healthy donors. Method: immunoSEQ multiplex PCR; TCRdb's copy keeps in-frame clones and lacks some. The sample yields 150,000 to 200,000 clones, roughly four fifths seen once. The sample taken for sequencing was PBMCs. All receptors come from a man aged 50 or older in good health and CMV-seronegative. The CDR3 runs from the conserved cysteine through the conserved F or W. A D gene is named only where the DNA matches it firmly. Expanded clones are given a class, and other clones once, few, many or no size at all.

>few|-|TRBJ2-7|TRBV30
CARQTGSEQYF
TGTGCCCGACAAACAGGGTCCGAGCAGTACTTC
>few|-|TRBJ1-1|TRBV28
CASSLFQKEAFF
TGTGCCAGCAGCCTGTTTCAGAAGGAAGCTTTCTTT
>-|TRBD2|TRBJ2-3|TRBV7-9
CASSSSGITDTQYF
TGTGCCAGCAGCTCCAGCGGGATCACAGATACGCAGTATTTT
>-|TRBD1|TRBJ2-7|TRBV7-9
CASSFQGAGIYYEQYF
TGTGCCAGCAGCTTCCAGGGGGCGGGAATTTACTACGAGCAGTACTTC
>-|TRBD1|TRBJ2-3|TRBV6-6
CASRPDRGLGTQYF
TGTGCCAGCAGACCAGACAGGGGGCTGGGTACGCAGTATTTT
>-|TRBD2|TRBJ2-1|TRBV7-8
CASSSQGPSGRQSSYNEQFF
TGTGCCAGCAGCTCCCAAGGGCCTAGCGGGAGGCAGAGCTCCTACAATGAGCAGTTCTTC
>-|-|TRBJ1-6|TRBV4-1
CASSQDRQGSNSPLHF
TGCGCCAGCAGCCAAGATCGCCAGGGGTCTAATTCACCCCTCCACTTT
>-|TRBD2|TRBJ2-5|TRBV9
CASSVALAGAVQETQYF
TGTGCCAGCAGCGTAGCTCTAGCGGGGGCAGTACAAGAGACCCAGTACTTC
>-|TRBD1|TRBJ2-4|TRBV6-1
CASSVHRGPENIQYF
TGTGCCAGCAGTGTACACAGGGGGCCAGAAAACATTCAGTACTTC
>-|-|TRBJ2-7|TRBV5-6
CASSFFENLGYEQYF
TGTGCCAGCAGCTTTTTCGAAAACCTAGGATACGAGCAGTACTTC
>-|-|TRBJ2-7|TRBV5-1
CASSQGGPGLEQYF
TGCGCCAGCTCGCAGGGAGGTCCGGGCCTCGAGCAGTACTTC
>-|TRBD2|TRBJ2-3|TRBV7-2
CASSPRGLAGGDTQYF
TGTGCCAGCAGCCCTCGGGGCCTAGCGGGAGGAGATACGCAGTATTTT
>-|TRBD2|TRBJ2-1|TRBV6-4
CASSRLADQREQFF
TGTGCCAGCAGTCGTCTAGCGGATCAGAGGGAGCAGTTCTTC
>-|TRBD2|TRBJ2-7|TRBV7-2
CASSLETSGGGGYEQYF
TGTGCCAGCAGCTTAGAGACTAGCGGGGGAGGGGGCTACGAGCAGTACTTC
>-|TRBD1|TRBJ1-2|TRBV7-2
CASSSGQVFPYTF
TGTGCCAGCAGTTCGGGACAGGTCTTTCCCTACACCTTC
>-|-|TRBJ1-3|TRBV4-3
CASSQSRIGQFSGNTIYF
TGCGCCAGCAGCCAGTCCAGAATAGGACAGTTCTCTGGAAACACCATATATTTT
>-|-|TRBJ1-5|TRBV30
CAWRSLSGGNQPQHF
TGTGCCTGGAGGTCGTTGAGCGGGGGAAATCAGCCCCAGCATTTT
>-|-|TRBJ2-1|TRBV9
CASGGSSYNEQFF
TGTGCCAGCGGAGGGAGCTCCTACAATGAGCAGTTCTTC
>once|-|TRBJ1-1|TRBV5-1
CASSSDRFGTEAFF
TGCGCCAGCAGCTCCGATCGGTTCGGGACTGAAGCTTTCTTT
>-|TRBD2|TRBJ2-7|TRBV6-1
CASSNRTSGGYEQYF
TGTGCCAGCAGTAATAGGACTAGCGGGGGTTACGAGCAGTACTTC
>once|TRBD1|TRBJ2-7|TRBV4-3
CASSQGTGASYEQYF
TGCGCCAGCAGCCAAGGGACAGGGGCCTCCTACGAGCAGTACTTC
>-|-|TRBJ1-2|TRBV25-1
CASSESFYYGYTF
TGTGCCAGCAGTGAAAGCTTCTACTATGGCTACACCTTC
>-|-|TRBJ2-7|TRBV7-6
CASGSRGEQYF
TGTGCCAGCGGCTCCAGAGGAGAGCAGTACTTC
>-|-|TRBJ2-1|TRBV2
CASSLLRKSSYNEQFF
TGTGCCAGCAGTCTCCTCAGAAAAAGCTCCTACAATGAGCAGTTCTTC
>few|TRBD1|TRBJ1-1|TRBV10-3
CAIRMNDRANTEAFF
TGTGCCATCAGAATGAACGACAGGGCGAACACTGAAGCTTTCTTT
>once|TRBD1|TRBJ2-1|TRBV6-1
CASSNGGQGSDEQFF
TGTGCCAGCAGTAATGGGGGACAGGGTAGCGATGAGCAGTTCTTC
>-|TRBD2|TRBJ2-1|TRBV30
CAWGRTSRFNEQFF
TGTGCCTGGGGCCGGACTAGCCGTTTCAATGAGCAGTTCTTC
>-|-|TRBJ2-1|TRBV7-6
CASSSSSISSYNEQFF
TGTGCCAGCAGCTCTTCTAGCATTAGCTCCTACAATGAGCAGTTCTTC
>-|-|TRBJ1-1|TRBV5-8
CATHPGFSNTEAFF
TGTGCCACCCACCCGGGGTTCTCGAACACTGAAGCTTTCTTT
>-|TRBD2|TRBJ2-5|TRBV4-3
CASSQDFAGVGETQYF
TGCGCCAGCAGCCAAGATTTTGCGGGAGTGGGAGAGACCCAGTACTTC
>-|TRBD2|TRBJ2-1|TRBV9
CASSVAITGTSFNEQFF
TGTGCCAGCAGCGTAGCGATAACCGGGACTAGCTTCAATGAGCAGTTCTTC
>-|-|TRBJ2-5|TRBV7-7
CASSFRGARETQYF
TGTGCTAGCAGCTTCCGGGGGGCCCGGGAGACCCAGTACTTC
>-|-|TRBJ2-2|TRBV29-1
CSVEGAFGELFF
TGCAGCGTTGAAGGGGCGTTCGGGGAGCTGTTTTTT
>-|-|TRBJ2-5|TRBV6-6
CASSGLERETQYF
TGTGCCAGCAGTGGGCTGGAGCGGGAGACCCAGTACTTC
>-|TRBD1|TRBJ2-5|TRBV19
CASSTGGVLETQYF
TGTGCCAGTAGCACAGGGGGTGTCCTAGAGACCCAGTACTTC
>-|-|TRBJ1-3|TRBV2
CASDPQGGSGNTIYF
TGTGCCAGCGACCCACAGGGTGGCTCTGGAAACACCATATATTTT
>-|TRBD1|TRBJ1-6|TRBV5-5
CASSQSGQGGAPLHF
TGTGCCAGCAGCCAAAGCGGACAGGGTGGTGCACCCCTCCACTTT
>-|-|TRBJ2-3|TRBV5-1
CASSGRGSTDTQYF
TGCGCCAGCAGCGGGCGCGGGAGCACAGATACGCAGTATTTT
>-|TRBD2|TRBJ2-1|TRBV10-3
CAISESTFTAGGQSEQFF
TGTGCCATCAGTGAGTCGACTTTCACGGCGGGGGGGCAAAGTGAGCAGTTCTTC
>-|TRBD2|TRBJ2-5|TRBV7-9
CATAGGQWPQYF
TGTGCCACCGCGGGGGGCCAGTGGCCCCAGTACTTC
>-|-|TRBJ1-3|TRBV18
CASSPPSNSGNTIYF
TGTGCCAGCTCACCACCGTCCAACTCTGGAAACACCATATATTTT
>-|TRBD2|TRBJ2-3|TRBV18
CASSPYTSGSSTDTQYF
TGTGCCAGCTCACCCTACACTAGCGGGAGTAGCACAGATACGCAGTATTTT
>-|TRBD2|TRBJ2-1|TRBV9
CASSVVSGSHGEQFF
TGTGCCAGCAGCGTAGTAAGCGGGAGTCATGGTGAGCAGTTCTTC
>-|TRBD1|TRBJ2-1|TRBV19
CASSKRTGRPSYNEQFF
TGTGCCAGTAGTAAGCGGACAGGCCGTCCCTCCTACAATGAGCAGTTCTTC
>-|-|TRBJ2-5|TRBV4-2
CASSQDGAGGLETQYF
TGTGCCAGCAGCCAAGATGGAGCCGGGGGGCTCGAGACCCAGTACTTC
>once|TRBD2|TRBJ2-1|TRBV7-3
CASSLLAGGYNEQFF
TGTGCCAGCAGCTTATTAGCGGGGGGCTACAATGAGCAGTTCTTC
>-|-|TRBJ1-2|TRBV5-1
CASNSGDSLNYGYTF
TGCGCCAGCAACTCCGGAGACAGCCTAAACTATGGCTACACCTTC
>-|-|TRBJ1-2|TRBV5-1
CASSLQGEGYGYTF
TGCGCCAGCAGCCTACAAGGGGAGGGCTATGGCTACACCTTC
>-|TRBD1|TRBJ2-1|TRBV7-3
CASAQGGGSYNEQFF
TGTGCCAGCGCCCAAGGGGGCGGCTCCTACAATGAGCAGTTCTTC
>-|TRBD2|TRBJ2-7|TRBV7-9
CASSSSGRASEQYF
TGTGCCAGCAGCTCTAGCGGGAGGGCATCCGAGCAGTACTTC
>-|-|TRBJ1-4|TRBV19
CASSMLAQLNEKLFF
TGTGCCAGTAGTATGTTGGCACAGCTCAATGAAAAACTGTTTTTT
>-|-|TRBJ1-4|TRBV2
CASKRETATNEKLFF
TGTGCCAGCAAGCGGGAAACGGCAACTAATGAAAAACTGTTTTTT
>-|TRBD2|TRBJ2-2|TRBV6-5
CASRRGGPDTGELFF
TGTGCCAGCAGACGCGGGGGGCCGGACACCGGGGAGCTGTTTTTT